The rows below give T cell receptor beta chains drawn from one sample of a study of shared clonotypes between healthy human individuals. Some clones are missing from TCRdb's copy, which holds only in-frame ones; the method was immunoSEQ multiplex PCR. The sample yields around 2.1 million clones, just over 90% seen once. Sample: naive CD8+ T cells from PBMCs. Source of these receptors: a man younger than 35 in good health. Some clones in this sample may be carry-over from other donors' samples. Both conserved end residues are part of each CDR3. D genes are given only for firm matches. Clone size is given for some rows only: seen once, a few or many times, or a class if the clone is expanded.

clone_size j_call d_call v_call cdr3_aa cdr3_nt
- TRBJ1-4 - TRBV6-6 CASSYWEIGDEKLFF TGTGCCAGCAGTTACTGGGAGATAGGGGATGAAAAACTGTTTTTT
- TRBJ1-1 TRBD1 TRBV28 CASSRETGESVTEAFF TGTGCCAGCAGTAGGGAGACAGGGGAAAGTGTAACTGAAGCTTTCTTT
once TRBJ1-2 - TRBV29-1 CSVPGLPYGYTF TGCAGCGTTCCGGGACTTCCCTATGGCTACACCTTC
- TRBJ1-5 - TRBV7-9 CATSGRVGIQPQHF TGTGCCACCTCGGGCAGGGTGGGGATTCAGCCCCAGCATTTT
- TRBJ2-5 - TRBV11-2 CASSFPWGQETQYF TGTGCCAGCAGCTTCCCATGGGGACAAGAGACCCAGTACTTC
- TRBJ2-7 - TRBV27 CASSLVGTASYEQYF TGTGCCAGCAGTTTAGTAGGGACTGCTAGCTACGAGCAGTACTTC
once TRBJ1-1 - TRBV28 CASSLTRAMNTEAFF TGTGCCAGCAGTTTAACTCGGGCGATGAACACTGAAGCTTTCTTT
once TRBJ1-1 - TRBV29-1 CSVGGGRTEAFF TGCAGCGTTGGCGGGGGGCGGACTGAAGCTTTCTTT
- TRBJ2-7 TRBD1 TRBV4-1 CASSPGTGASYEQYF TGCGCCAGCAGCCCCGGGACAGGGGCTTCCTACGAGCAGTACTTC
- TRBJ1-3 TRBD1 TRBV6-1 CASKVTGTDRNTIYF TGTGCCAGCAAAGTTACCGGGACAGACCGAAACACCATATATTTT
- TRBJ2-2 - TRBV5-1 CASSLVFGSNTGELFF TGCGCCAGCAGCTTGGTCTTCGGGAGTAACACCGGGGAGCTGTTTTTT
- TRBJ1-5 - TRBV28 CASSFQGALRGDQPQHF TGTGCCAGCAGTTTTCAGGGTGCCCTAAGGGGAGATCAGCCCCAGCATTTT
- TRBJ2-7 TRBD2 TRBV27 CASSLRGTSGYEQYF TGTGCCAGCAGTTTAAGGGGGACTAGCGGGTACGAGCAGTACTTC